The 22 T cell receptor beta chains reported below all come from one sample, sequenced in a study of blood T cell repertoires in COVID-19. Using immunoSEQ multiplex PCR, the repertoire was profiled, and TCRdb retains in-frame clones only, with some absent. The sample shows about 78,000 clones, around 86% of them seen only once. The sample comprised peripheral blood. These receptors came from a woman in her sixties or seventies with acute or convalescent COVID-19.

The V call is TRBV14, the J call TRBJ2-1, with 11 bases matching TRBD2. V shed 0 bases and J 4 bases; nucleotides not matched to a gene: 8. The CDR3 consists of 18 residues. Germline CDR1 and CDR2: SGHDN and FVKESK. CDR3 nucleotides: TGTGCCAGCAGCCAAGATTGGGAGGGACTAGCGGTTTACAATGAGCAGTTCTTC. Amino acid sequence: CASSQDWEGLAVYNEQFF.

The CDR3 nucleotides are TGTGCCAGCAGTTTCTCAGCGGGGTCTGATACGCAGTATTTT. This sequence encodes CASSFSAGSDTQYF. This chain uses TRBV28 with TRBJ2-3; TRBD2 matches 7 bases. The CDR3 is made up of 14 amino acids. The junction had 6 bases not matched to a gene; V was cut back by 3 bases and J by 6 bases. Germline-derived CDR1 and CDR2 are MDHEN and SYDVKM.

The V gene is TRBV2, the J gene TRBJ1-5; 8 nucleotides line up with TRBD1. After removal of 7 bases from V and 6 bases from J, the junction contained 8 bases not matched to a gene. Looked up from germline, CDR1 is SNHLY and CDR2 is FYNNEI. The CDR3 has 14 residues. The CDR3 DNA reads TGTGCCAGCACTTCGACAGGGGAGGGTCAGCCCCAGCATTTT. Translating it yields CASTSTGEGQPQHF.

This clone is a singleton in its sample. The V call is TRBV30, the J call TRBJ1-2; tentatively, D is TRBD1 (6 bases). This CDR3 comprises 12 residues. V lost 4 bases to trimming and J lost 5 bases, with 11 bases between them. Germline values: CDR1 GTSNPN, CDR2 SVGIG (reference sequence). CDR3 amino acids: CAWTQGKYGYTF. The CDR3 DNA reads TGTGCCTGGACACAGGGTAAATATGGCTACACCTTC.

The J gene is TRBJ1-5, the V gene TRBV28; no clear D gene. CDR3 size: 16 residues. Trimming removed 2 bases at V and 0 bases at J, with 11 bases between. Germline V gene data show CDR1 as MDHEN and CDR2 as SYDVKM. The CDR3 reads CASSLVASYSNQPQHF. CDR3 DNA sequence: TGTGCCAGCAGTTTAGTGGCATCTTATAGCAATCAGCCCCAGCATTTT.

This clone was seen once. The chain has TRBV7-2 and TRBJ1-3, with 7 bases aligning to TRBD1. Trimming cost V 4 bases and J 2 bases; bases outside gene matches: 2. CDR3 length: 14 amino acids. CDR1 and CDR2 from the germline V gene are SGHTA and FQGNSA. CDR3 coding DNA: TGTGCCAGCAGCTATCAGGGGGCTGGAAACACCATATATTTT. It translates to CASSYQGAGNTIYF.

The J gene is TRBJ2-3, the V gene TRBV5-1, with D perhaps matching TRBD2 (7 bases). Germline CDR1 and CDR2: SGHRS and YFSETQ. V was shortened by 5 bases and J by 4 bases, with 20 bases between the two germline ends. This CDR3 comprises 16 residues. The CDR3 is CASSRGGAEGADTQYF. CDR3 DNA sequence: TGCGCCAGCAGTAGAGGGGGGGCTGAAGGGGCAGATACGCAGTATTTT. Variable domain in full (rest from reference TRBV5-1 and TRBJ2-3): KAGVTQTPRYLIKTRGQQVTLSCSPISGHRSVSWYQQTPGQGLQFLFEYFSETQRNKGNFPGRFSGRQFSNSRSEMNVSTLELGDSALYLCASSRGGAEGADTQYFGPGTRLTVL.

This chain uses TRBV7-2 with TRBJ1-3; no clear D. The CDR3 contains 12 residues. Germline assignment: CDR1 SGHTA and CDR2 FQGNSA. The V gene lost 4 bases and the J gene lost 7 bases, with 8 bases spanning the gap. As DNA, the CDR3 is TGTGCCAGCAGCTCACTAGTCAACACCATATATTTT. It yields the protein CASSSLVNTIYF.

The chain couples TRBV28 to TRBJ2-7, with TRBD1 identical over 11 bases. Germline CDR1 is MDHEN and CDR2 is SYDVKM. V shed 6 bases and J 1 base; nucleotides not matched to a gene: 5. This CDR3 region has 15 residues. The CDR3 DNA reads TGTGCCAGCAGGCTAGGACAGGGGGCGTCCTACGAGCAGTACTTC. This encodes CASRLGQGASYEQYF.

The V gene is TRBV6-5, the J gene TRBJ2-5; 7 nucleotides agree with TRBD1. Germline V CDR1 and CDR2: MNHEY, SVGAGI. V lost 7 bases and J lost 2; bases outside the gene matches: 7. This CDR3 is 14 amino acids long. DNA for the CDR3: TGTGCCAGCAAACGGGACAGTGCACAAGAGACCCAGTACTTC. Its translation is CASKRDSAQETQYF.

This clone was observed a single time. This sequence joins TRBV30 and TRBJ1-6; 10 bases are shared with TRBD1. This CDR3 contains 14 residues. Trimming removed 2 bases from V and 10 bases from J; junction bases left unmatched: 5. Looked up from germline, CDR1 is GTSNPN and CDR2 is SVGIG (reference sequence). The CDR3: CAWSPGQGVSPLHF. The DNA for the CDR3 is TGTGCCTGGAGTCCTGGACAGGGGGTCTCACCCCTCCACTTT.

The rearrangement uses TRBV20-1 and TRBJ2-5; TRBD1 aligns across 8 bases. Germline trimming cut 3 bases from V and 5 bases from J; bases unmatched to any gene: 11. Germline V lookup: CDR1 DFQATT, CDR2 SNEGSKA (reference sequence). This CDR3 comprises 15 residues. Written as DNA, the CDR3 is TGCAGTGCTAGTAGTCAAGACAGGGGCGGCGAGACCCAGTACTTC. It encodes CSASSQDRGGETQYF.

V and J are TRBV7-2 and TRBJ2-1; 7 bases are a match to TRBD2. Unmatched junction bases numbered 6, after V lost 4 bases and J lost 0 bases. The CDR3 sequence is 16 residues long. Germline V gives CDR1 SGHTA, CDR2 FQGNSA. The CDR3 spells CASSSRLAHSYNEQFF. DNA for the CDR3: TGTGCCAGCAGCTCGAGACTAGCCCACTCCTACAATGAGCAGTTCTTC.

CDR3 nucleotides: TGTGCCAGCAGCTTGGGAGACAACCAAGAGACCCAGTACTTC. Its protein is CASSLGDNQETQYF. The chain uses TRBV5-5 and TRBJ2-5; D ambiguous. Trimming cost V 0 bases and J 0 bases, with 6 bases left between them. CDR1 SGHKS and CDR2 YYEKEE come from the germline V gene (reference sequence). The CDR3 totals 14 residues.

This chain links TRBV28 with TRBJ1-5; D is unresolved. There are 11 residues in the CDR3. From germline, CDR1 is MDHEN and CDR2 SYDVKM. The ends were cut back, 7 bases at V and 6 bases at J, with 7 bases in the middle. The CDR3, as DNA: TGTGCCAGCACCGGAGGTCAGCCCCAGCATTTT. Encoded protein: CASTGGQPQHF. Full variable domain (outside the CDR3, taken from reference TRBV28 and TRBJ1-5): DVKVTQSSRYLVKRTGEKVFLECVQDMDHENMFWYRQDPGLGLRLIYFSYDVKMKEKGDIPEGYSVSREKKERFSLILESASTNQTSMYLCASTGGQPQHFGDGTRLSIL.

The chain couples TRBV24-1 to TRBJ2-7; 7 positions match TRBD1. The CDR3 totals 13 residues. CDR1 and CDR2 from the germline V gene are KGHDR and SFDVKD. Trimming took 9 bases from V and 4 from J; bases not matched to a gene: 8. CDR3 protein: CATETGPPYEQYF. CDR3 nucleotides: TGTGCCACCGAGACAGGGCCCCCTTACGAGCAGTACTTC.

V is TRBV6-5 and J is TRBJ1-1, with TRBD1 matching over 10 bases. The CDR3 contains 14 residues. Germline V gene lookup returns CDR1 MNHEY and CDR2 SVGAGI. V lost 5 bases to trimming and J lost 3 bases; unmatched junction nucleotides: 3. This CDR3 is CASSRQGADTEAFF. In DNA, the CDR3 is TGTGCCAGCAGTAGACAGGGGGCTGACACTGAAGCTTTCTTT.

The CDR3 DNA reads as TGTGCCAGCTCACCATCGCTAGCGGGGGGGGCTGAGCAGTTCTTC. The encoded protein is CASSPSLAGGAEQFF. This chain joins TRBV18 and TRBJ2-1; 12 bases agree with TRBD2. Trimming cost V 2 bases and J 9 bases; bases outside gene matches: 5. The CDR3 length is 15 residues. Germline assignment: CDR1 KGHSH and CDR2 LQKENI.

The chain joins TRBV6-2 or TRBV6-3 to TRBJ2-7; D gene unclear. The CDR3 length is 15 residues. Between the trimmed V and J ends, which lost 5 bases and 2 bases, there was a span of 16 bases. Per the germline V gene, CDR1 is MNHEY and CDR2 is SVGEGT. This CDR3 is CASSAAYLRTYEQYF. The CDR3 DNA is TGTGCCAGCAGTGCGGCGTATCTTCGTACCTACGAGCAGTACTTC.

A remark on this clone: The CDR3 carries no conserved terminal phenylalanine or tryptophan, so it likely arises from a read error. No DNA is shown, since the ends of the CDR3 on it are uncertain; the CDR3 is the one TCRdb lists. The gene calls are TRBV12-3 or TRBV12-4 and TRBJ1-1. The CDR3 is 12 residues long, counting both termini. The CDR3 loop is CASSFGSSPIKL.

This rearrangement joins TRBV6-4 to TRBJ2-1; D is perhaps TRBD1 (5 bases). The CDR3 contains 13 residues. Deletions cut 3 bases from V and 8 bases from J, with 11 bases between. CDR1 MRHNA and CDR2 SNTAGT come from the germline V gene. This chain's CDR3 is CASSESGYHEQFF. As DNA, the CDR3 is TGTGCCAGCAGTGAATCAGGGTACCATGAGCAGTTCTTC.

The chain is built from TRBV29-1 and TRBJ1-4, with 8 positions matching TRBD1. V lost 4 bases and J lost 7; bases outside the gene matches: 5. Germline V CDR1 and CDR2: SQVTM, ANQGSEA. This CDR3 region has 13 residues. The CDR3 protein is CSVVTGAAEKLFF. The CDR3 DNA reads TGCAGCGTTGTGACAGGGGCCGCTGAAAAACTGTTTTTT.